This TCR beta chain emerged from a study of circulating and synovial CD4+ cells in juvenile arthritis. Study-wide findings and caveats: Vbeta family usage analysis did not detect the pathogenic-like versus bulk difference. Measured synovium overlap likely understates the true shared repertoire. These repertoires were less diverse than bulk blood CD4 repertoires. Circulating pathogenic-like lymphocytes shared a substantially higher fraction of CDR3 sequences with synovium than bulk blood.

Concerning this clone itself: What it recognizes is unknown.

Method: immunoSEQ multiplex PCR; TCRdb's copy keeps in-frame clones and lacks some. The sample contains under 40,000 clones, about 93% of which appear only once. The germline gives CDR1 SGHNT, CDR2 YYREEE (reference sequence). The length of the CDR3 is 15 residues. With V trimmed by 3 bases and J by 4 bases, 9 bases remained unmatched. The sample comprised CD4+ T cells from blood. This clonotype was obtained from a human donor with juvenile idiopathic arthritis. This rearrangement joins TRBV5-4 to TRBJ1-1; 7 nucleotides line up with TRBD1. The CDR3 DNA is TGTGCCAGCAGCTGGGGGCCACAGGGGAGCACTGAAGCTTTCTTT. Amino acids: CASSWGPQGSTEAFF. The full variable domain, its missing parts supplied by reference TRBV5-4 and TRBJ1-1, is ETGVTQSPTHLIKTRGQQVTLRCSSQSGHNTVSWYQQALGQGPQFIFQYYREEENGRGNFPPRFSGLQFPNYSSELNVNALELDDSALYLCASSWGPQGSTEAFFGQGTRLTVV.